These 20 T cell receptor beta chains originate from one sample sequenced in a study of cytomegalovirus exposure and HLA in healthy donors. Primers: 60 Vbeta forward and 13 Jbeta reverse. The assay was immunoSEQ multiplex PCR, and TCRdb's table has in-frame clones only and misses some. The table includes 200,000 to 250,000 clones, about 84% detected once. Sequencing used PBMCs. The receptors here all came from a human donor in good health.

This chain connects TRBV29-1 to TRBJ2-4, with 7 bases aligning to TRBD2. CDR3 size: 18 residues. Looked up from germline, CDR1 is SQVTM and CDR2 is ANQGSEA. With 4 bases clipped from V and 1 base from J, the junction kept 16 bases outside the gene matches. CDR3 nucleotide sequence: TGCAGCGTTGGGGTCCTGGCGGGAGCAAAGGAGGCCAAAAACATTCAGTACTTC. It yields the protein CSVGVLAGAKEAKNIQYF.

The chain combines TRBV10-1 with TRBJ2-1, with a weak D call TRBD2 (6 bases). V was clipped by 2 bases and J by 1 base, with 12 bases between them. The CDR3 totals 16 residues. Per the germline V gene, CDR1 is WNHNN and CDR2 is SYGVQD (reference sequence). For the CDR3, the DNA is TGCGCCAGCAGTGAGCAGGAGGGAGGATCCTACAATGAGCAGTTCTTC. It translates to CASSEQEGGSYNEQFF.

The chain recombines TRBV9 with TRBJ1-5, with D maybe TRBD1 (6 bases). CDR3 size: 14 residues. Germline V CDR1 and CDR2: SGDLS, YYNGEE. V was shortened by 3 bases and J by 3 bases, with 10 bases between the two germline ends. The CDR3: CASSGRQDNQPQHF. CDR3 DNA sequence: TGTGCCAGCAGCGGACGACAGGACAATCAGCCCCAGCATTTT.

The CDR3: CASSFSGLYHDEQFF. In nucleotides, the CDR3 is TGTGCCAGCAGCTTCTCAGGTCTCTATCACGATGAGCAGTTCTTC. The rearrangement joins TRBV7-9 to TRBJ2-1; D ambiguous. Per germline, CDR1 SEHNR and CDR2 FQNEAQ (reference sequence). This CDR3 is built from 15 residues. V lost 3 bases to trimming and J lost 8 bases, with 17 bases between them.

This clone was counted once. V and J are TRBV7-9 and TRBJ2-1; TRBD2 agrees at 13 bases. The CDR3 sequence is 16 residues long. CDR1 is SEHNR and CDR2 is FQNEAQ in the germline V gene (reference sequence). J lost 8 bases, V lost 5 bases, and 9 bases had no gene match. The CDR3 spells CASSPLAGGFMDEQFF. The CDR3 DNA sequence: TGTGCCAGCAGCCCACTAGCGGGGGGGTTTATGGATGAGCAGTTCTTC.

This clone was found once. V and J are TRBV5-4 and TRBJ2-2, with 9 bases that match TRBD2. There are 15 residues in the CDR3. The trim removed 3 bases at V and 4 bases at J, leaving 4 bases unmatched. CDR1 SGHNT and CDR2 YYREEE come from the germline V gene (reference sequence). CDR3 DNA: TGTGCCAGCAGCTCCGGGACTAGCTTCACCGGGGAGCTGTTTTTT. Encoded protein: CASSSGTSFTGELFF.

J is TRBJ2-1 and V is TRBV12-2; TRBD1 was called by the table and not checked on the DNA. TRBV12-2 is a listed pseudogene. The CDR3 covers 19 residues. CDR3 DNA sequence: TGTGCAAGTCGCTCCCGGAGTAGGAAAAGGGGGAGCTCCTACAATGAGCAGTTCTTC. It codes for CASRSRSRKRGSSYNEQFF.

The chain recombines TRBV4-2 with TRBJ1-2; D unresolved. This CDR3 region has 13 residues. The V end was cut by 1 base, the J end by 4 bases, with 7 bases between. Germline V gives CDR1 LGHNA, CDR2 YNFKEQ. CDR3 coding DNA: TGTGCCAGCAGCCAAGGGGCGTCCTATGGCTACACCTTC. It is translated as CASSQGASYGYTF.

The chain recombines TRBV13 with TRBJ2-7; 7 nucleotides match TRBD1. The CDR3 is 14 amino acids. V shed 0 bases, J shed 6 bases, and the junction held 5 bases outside the gene matches. Germline assignment: CDR1 PRHDT and CDR2 FYEKMQ (reference sequence). The CDR3: CASSLGPTGFEQYF. The CDR3, as DNA: TGTGCCAGCAGCTTAGGGCCGACAGGGTTCGAGCAGTACTTC.

This clone was counted once. This chain links TRBV11-2 with TRBJ2-7; D is ambiguous. Trimming left V 5 bases short and J 4 bases short, with 9 bases between. This CDR3 has 12 residues. Germline V CDR1 and CDR2: SGHAT, FQNNGV. CDR3 region: CASSPDLYEQYF. The DNA of the CDR3 is TGTGCCAGCAGCCCCGACTTGTACGAGCAGTACTTC.

CDR3 bases: TGTGCCAGCAGTCTGACTAGCGGGAGGTACGAGCAGTACTTC. Protein product: CASSLTSGRYEQYF. The chain links TRBV2 to TRBJ2-7; 13 bases line up with TRBD2. Germline V lookup: CDR1 SNHLY, CDR2 FYNNEI. The CDR3 has 14 amino acids. Germline trimming cut 5 bases from V and 4 bases from J; bases unmatched to any gene: 2.

The count of this clone is one. This chain uses TRBV27 with TRBJ2-2; TRBD2 matches at 14 bases. The germline CDR1 and CDR2 sequences are MNHEY and SMNVEV (reference sequence). V lost 3 bases to trimming and J lost 3 bases; unmatched junction nucleotides: 9. The CDR3 spans 19 residues. The CDR3: CASSFRETSGRAYTGELFF. DNA of the CDR3: TGTGCCAGCAGTTTCCGCGAGACTAGCGGGAGGGCCTACACCGGGGAGCTGTTTTTT.

V gene TRBV2 combines with J gene TRBJ1-5; TRBD1 aligns across 7 bases. The CDR3 covers 14 residues. Germline CDR1 SNHLY, CDR2 FYNNEI. V dropped 4 bases and J dropped 7; count of bases not matched to a gene: 7. The CDR3 loop is CASSGSGGYQPQHF. The CDR3 DNA is TGTGCCAGCAGTGGTTCAGGGGGTTACCAGCCCCAGCATTTT. The variable domain in full, completed from reference TRBV2 and TRBJ1-5, reads EPEVTQTPSHQVTQMGQEVILRCVPISNHLYFYWYRQILGQKVEFLVSFYNNEISEKSEIFDDQFSVERPDGSNFTLKIRSTKLEDSAMYFCASSGSGGYQPQHFGDGTRLSIL.

The CDR3 coding sequence is TGTGCCAGCAGTCTAGCACCCCAAGAGACCCAGTACTTC. Protein: CASSLAPQETQYF. This chain joins TRBV11-1 and TRBJ2-5; D perhaps matches TRBD2 (5 bases). The length of the CDR3 is 13 residues. Trimming pared 6 bases from V and 1 base from J, leaving 9 bases between. CDR1 is SGHAT, CDR2 FQDESV, per germline (reference sequence).

The gene calls are TRBV7-3 and TRBJ1-2; D ambiguous. This CDR3 is built from 13 residues. Germline CDR1 and CDR2: SGHTA and FQGTGA. V was clipped by 4 bases and J by 8 bases, with 14 bases between them. The DNA of the CDR3 is TGTGCCAGCAGCTCAAAGACGGGGTCCGGCTACACCTTC. Translated: CASSSKTGSGYTF.

This sequence joins TRBV28 and TRBJ1-4; possible D gene TRBD1, 6 bases. The V end was cut by 11 bases, the J end by 2 bases, with 12 bases between. This CDR3 contains 13 residues. Germline lookup yields CDR1 MDHEN and CDR2 SYDVKM. The CDR3 coding sequence is TGTGCCGCCGGCCAGGGGACTAATGAAAAACTGTTTTTT. Protein: CAAGQGTNEKLFF. Full variable domain (remainder filled in from reference TRBV28 and TRBJ1-4): DVKVTQSSRYLVKRTGEKVFLECVQDMDHENMFWYRQDPGLGLRLIYFSYDVKMKEKGDIPEGYSVSREKKERFSLILESASTNQTSMYLCAAGQGTNEKLFFGSGTQLSVL.

The chain combines TRBV19 with TRBJ2-2, with TRBD1 matching over 7 bases. Germline V gene data show CDR1 as LNHDA and CDR2 as SQIVND (reference sequence). Trimming took 5 bases from V and 2 from J; bases not matched to a gene: 8. The CDR3 is 16 amino acids. The CDR3 sequence is CASSPRQGFNTGELFF. As DNA, the CDR3 is TGTGCCAGTAGTCCGCGACAGGGATTTAACACCGGGGAGCTGTTTTTT.

In DNA form, the CDR3 reads TGTGCCAGCAGTGTTCAGGGTGCGAACACCGGGGAGCTGTTTTTT. Translating it yields CASSVQGANTGELFF. This sequence joins TRBV2 and TRBJ2-2; TRBD1 is a possible D gene (5 bases). Germline V gene lookup returns CDR1 SNHLY and CDR2 FYNNEI. The CDR3 contains 15 residues. V lost 4 bases, J lost 0 bases, and 9 bases lay in between.

A remark on this clone: Other DNA sequences in this specimen translate into the identical CDR3. The J gene is TRBJ2-1, the V gene TRBV9; D is ambiguous. Looked up from germline, CDR1 is SGDLS and CDR2 is YYNGEE. The germline V and J ends were trimmed by 0 bases and 6 bases, with 7 bases remaining between them. The CDR3 contains 13 residues. CDR3 sequence (DNA): TGTGCCAGCAGCGTAGGAGCTGTCAATGAGCAGTTCTTC. This encodes CASSVGAVNEQFF.

The chain employs TRBV29-1 and TRBJ2-3, with 10 positions matching TRBD1. Germline CDR1 and CDR2: SQVTM and ANQGSEA. This CDR3 spans 13 amino acids. J lost 4 bases, V lost 7 bases, and 5 bases had no gene match. The CDR3 nucleotides are TGCAGCGGCGGGGGACAGGGGCCAGATACGCAGTATTTT. Residues: CSGGGQGPDTQYF.